The 7 T cell receptor beta chains listed next were all sequenced from one sample in a study of Graves' ophthalmopathy and Graves' hyperthyroidism. As the template, RNA transcripts were used to amplify TCR beta CDR3 regions. Amplification began with first-round RT-PCR using HTBI primers, then second-round multiplex PCR was performed. Each CDR3 protein is one row after TCRdb ran MiXCR on the multiplex PCR reads. The sample comprises 600,000 to 700,000 distinct CDR3 sequences, roughly 41% of which are singletons, and more than 3% rests with the top ten. Sequenced sample: peripheral blood. The receptors here all came from an adult man with Graves' ophthalmopathy.

The gene calls are TRBV25-1 and TRBJ1-2, with D maybe TRBD1 (5 bases). From germline, CDR1 is MGHDK and CDR2 SYGVNS. The CDR3 runs to 15 residues. V dropped 5 bases and J dropped 2 bases, with 15 bases sitting between them. CDR3: CASSNRWGANYGYTF. The CDR3 DNA reads TGTGCCAGCAGTAACCGTTGGGGCGCAAACTATGGCTACACCTTC.

This chain uses TRBV4-1 with TRBJ1-2; D call uncertain. V was trimmed by 5 bases and J by 4 bases, leaving 11 bases between them. CDR1 is MGHRA and CDR2 is YSYEKL in the germline V gene. The CDR3 is 13 residues long. The CDR3: CASSKREFYGYTF. The CDR3 DNA sequence: TGCGCCAGCAGCAAAAGGGAGTTCTATGGCTACACCTTC.

The rearrangement uses TRBV2 and TRBJ1-5; possibly TRBD1 for D (5 bases). The CDR3 totals 13 residues. The germline V gene encodes CDR1 SNHLY and CDR2 FYNNEI. CDR3 in DNA: TGTGCTAGTTGGGGCAGGGTGGATCAGCCCCAGCATTTT. This translates into CASWGRVDQPQHF.

This clonotype was detected ten times or more. V is TRBV2 and J is TRBJ1-5, with D possibly being TRBD1 (6 bases). This CDR3 has 18 residues. V lost 3 bases and J lost 15, with 33 bases in between. In germline, CDR1 is SNHLY, CDR2 FYNNEI. CDR3 loop: CASSEGAGLSEFFEKGHF. CDR3 nucleotide sequence: TGTGCCAGCAGTGAGGGGGCCGGCCTATCGGAATTTTTCGAAAAGGGGCATTTT.

This clonotype was found many times. This rearrangement joins TRBV24-1 to TRBJ1-2; D uncertain. V shed 2 bases and J shed 4 bases, with 4 bases lying between them. From germline, CDR1 is KGHDR and CDR2 SFDVKD. This CDR3 has 12 amino acids. CDR3 residues: CATSDYSYGYTF. Here the CDR3 DNA reads TGTGCCACCAGTGATTACAGCTATGGCTACACCTTC.

J is TRBJ1-2 and V is TRBV10-3, with a possible D match to TRBD1 (5 bases). This CDR3 has 14 amino acids. Trimming left V 10 bases short and J 8 bases short, with 23 bases between. Germline lookup yields CDR1 ENHRY and CDR2 SYGVKD. CDR3 sequence reads: CASSPGHLARGYTF. CDR3 DNA: TGTGCCAGCAGCCCTGGACACCTTGCCCGGGGCTACACCTTC.

This clonotype was detected only a few times. The chain recombines TRBV12-3 or TRBV12-4 with TRBJ1-1; possible D gene TRBD1, 6 bases. V dropped 7 bases and J dropped 1 base, with 13 bases sitting between them. This CDR3 comprises 14 residues. CDR3 in amino acids: CASKRQVQNTEAFF. CDR3 DNA: TGTGCCAGCAAAAGACAGGTACAGAACACTGAAGCTTTCTTT.